The 16 T cell receptor beta chains below all came from one sample that was sequenced in a study of blood T cells in healthy people across ages. Then a second PCR, running roughly 7 to 11 cycles, was carried out with a sample-barcoded 5' primer and a J-beta primer mix. TCRdb analysed the 5' RACE reads with MiXCR anew, one entry per CDR3 protein. The sample holds approximately 800,000 distinct CDR3 sequences, around 25% seen once. This sample also belongs to another study, concerning T cells of mothers and their children.

Sequencing was carried out using blood. The receptors stem from a boy between 10 and 17 years old in good health.

This clonotype was detected a few times. The V gene is TRBV20-1, the J gene TRBJ2-7; 8 bases fit TRBD1. After removal of 4 bases from V and 2 bases from J, the junction contained 7 bases not matched to a gene. CDR3 length equals 14 residues. Per the germline V gene, CDR1 is DFQATT and CDR2 is SNEGSKA (reference sequence). In DNA form, the CDR3 reads TGCAGTGCTATCGGGACAGGCGAACCCTACGAGCAGTACTTC. Amino acids: CSAIGTGEPYEQYF.

The chain is built from TRBV7-2 and TRBJ1-2; D ambiguous. The CDR3 is 17 residues long. Trimming stripped 0 bases from V and 3 bases from J, with 17 bases between. The germline V gene has CDR1 SGHTA and CDR2 FQGNSA. The DNA of the CDR3 is TGTGCCAGCAGCTTAGCAGTCGGGCAGGAATACGACTATGGCTACACCTTC. It is translated as CASSLAVGQEYDYGYTF.

The V call is TRBV11-3, the J call TRBJ1-1; D call uncertain. CDR3 length equals 12 residues. V dropped 1 base and J dropped 13 bases, with 13 bases sitting between them. CDR1 SGHNT and CDR2 YENEEA come from the germline V gene. The CDR3 loop reads CASSLGLGWGFF. The CDR3 coding sequence is TGTGCCAGCAGCTTAGGGTTGGGCTGGGGTTTCTTT.

The chain carries TRBV5-1 and TRBJ2-3, with D possibly matching TRBD1 (6 bases). CDR1 SGHRS and CDR2 YFSETQ come from the germline V gene. The CDR3 extends over 19 amino acids. V was shortened by 0 bases and J by 3 bases, with 23 bases between the two germline ends. CDR3 residues: CASSLARFLAQGSTDTQYF. In DNA form, the CDR3 reads TGCGCCAGCAGCTTGGCCCGGTTCCTCGCCCAGGGGTCTACAGATACGCAGTATTTT. The variable domain in full, completed from reference TRBV5-1 and TRBJ2-3, reads KAGVTQTPRYLIKTRGQQVTLSCSPISGHRSVSWYQQTPGQGLQFLFEYFSETQRNKGNFPGRFSGRQFSNSRSEMNVSTLELGDSALYLCASSLARFLAQGSTDTQYFGPGTRLTVL.

The J gene is TRBJ2-7, the V gene TRBV20-1; 12 bases are shared with TRBD2. The CDR3 loop spans 16 amino acids. The V gene's germline CDR1 is DFQATT and CDR2 SNEGSKA (reference sequence). V dropped 3 bases and J dropped 2; count of bases not matched to a gene: 8. The CDR3 here is CSARRLAGDFAYEQYF. DNA for the CDR3: TGCAGTGCTAGGAGACTAGCGGGGGACTTTGCCTACGAGCAGTACTTC.

The chain combines TRBV5-6 with TRBJ2-4; a possible D gene is TRBD2 (5 bases). Per the germline V gene, CDR1 is SGHDT and CDR2 is YYEEEE. The CDR3 totals 12 residues. V was clipped by 4 bases and J by 8 bases, with 10 bases between them. The chain's CDR3 is CASSPQRDIQYF. The CDR3 region has the DNA TGTGCCAGCAGCCCCCAGAGGGACATTCAGTACTTC.

The V gene is TRBV3-1, the J gene TRBJ2-1, with 7 bases lining up with TRBD2. This CDR3 contains 14 residues. V lost 2 bases and J lost 7; bases outside the gene matches: 5. The germline V gene encodes CDR1 LGHDT and CDR2 YNNKEL (reference sequence). Written as DNA, the CDR3 is TGTGCCAGCAGCCAAAGTTCGCGGGGGAATGAGCAGTTCTTC. Translating it yields CASSQSSRGNEQFF.

The chain is built from TRBV5-5 and TRBJ2-5; D gene ambiguous. Judging by the DNA end, TRBJ2-1 fits better; the J call may be wrong. There are 15 residues in the CDR3. Per the germline V gene, CDR1 is SGHKS and CDR2 is YYEKEE (reference sequence). CDR3 in amino acids: CASSLGRTPCNEQFF. The CDR3 region has the DNA TGTGCCAGCAGCTTGGGCAGGACCCCCTGCAATGAGCAGTTCTTC.

This clonotype was seen more than once but under ten times. This sequence joins TRBV4-1 and TRBJ1-1; weak D call: TRBD1 (6 bases). CDR1 and CDR2 from the germline V gene are MGHRA and YSYEKL. Trimming left V 4 bases short and J 4 bases short, with 16 bases between. This CDR3 contains 15 residues. DNA for the CDR3: TGCGCCAGCAGCCGCCCCGGGACAACCGGCACTGAAGCTTTCTTT. This encodes CASSRPGTTGTEAFF.

This clonotype was counted at least ten times. The chain recombines TRBV9 with TRBJ2-7; possibly TRBD1 or TRBD2 for D (5 bases each). Trimming stripped 1 base from V and 5 bases from J, with 13 bases between. The CDR3 is 14 amino acids. Germline V gene data show CDR1 as SGDLS and CDR2 as YYNGEE. The CDR3: CASSVLAGTDEQYF. CDR3 nucleotide sequence: TGTGCCAGCAGCGTATTGGCTGGGACGGACGAGCAGTACTTC. The whole variable domain, remainder taken from reference TRBV9 and TRBJ2-7, is DSGVTQTPKHLITATGQRVTLRCSPRSGDLSVYWYQQSLDQGLQFLIQYYNGEERAKGNILERFSAQQFPDLHSELNLSSLELGDSALYFCASSVLAGTDEQYFGPGTRLTVT.

This clonotype came up a few times. The V and J genes are TRBV9 and TRBJ1-6; D possibly corresponds to TRBD1 (5 bases). The V gene lost 3 bases and the J gene lost 10 bases, with 14 bases spanning the gap. Looked up from germline, CDR1 is SGDLS and CDR2 is YYNGEE. The CDR3 spans 14 residues. CDR3 DNA: TGTGCCAGCAGCGGAACGGGGGGTCACTCACCCCTCCACTTT. It codes for CASSGTGGHSPLHF.

The gene calls are TRBV7-2 and TRBJ2-7, with 7 bases that match TRBD2. Gene TRBJ2-5 matches the end of the DNA better, so the J call may be wrong. The V gene's germline CDR1 is SGHTA and CDR2 FQGNSA. The CDR3 consists of 14 residues. The CDR3 DNA is TGTGCCAGCAGCTTTGATGGACTAGTTGAGACCCAGTACTTC. Amino acids: CASSFDGLVETQYF.

This chain connects TRBV6-2 or TRBV6-3 to TRBJ2-7, with D maybe TRBD2 (6 bases). Trimming cost V 2 bases and J 0 bases, with 8 bases left between them. CDR3 length equals 14 residues. Germline V gene lookup returns CDR1 MNHEY and CDR2 SVGEGT. This CDR3 is CASSYTGSSYEQYF. The CDR3 DNA reads as TGTGCCAGCAGTTACACCGGGAGCTCCTACGAGCAGTACTTC.

This clonotype was detected only a few times. A junction end diverges from the germline sequence, so it may reflect a read error. The CDR3 coding sequence is TGTGCCAGCAGCAACTACAGGGGCTCTGGAAACACCATGTATTTT. This sequence encodes CASSNYRGSGNTMYF. The chain carries TRBV7-2 and TRBJ1-3, with TRBD1 matching over 7 bases. In germline, CDR1 is SGHTA, CDR2 FQGNSA. This CDR3 has 15 residues.

The chain employs TRBV4-1 and TRBJ2-5, with a possible D match to TRBD1 (6 bases). The DNA end is more similar to TRBJ2-7, so the J call may be wrong. This CDR3 is built from 15 residues. Germline V gene sequence: CDR1 MGHRA, CDR2 YSYEKL. CDR3 sequence (DNA): TGCGCCAGCAGCCAAGACTCAGGACAGACCTACGAGCAGTACTTC. Protein: CASSQDSGQTYEQYF.

This clonotype was seen only a few times. This sequence joins TRBV6-5 and TRBJ1-2, with 7 bases fitting TRBD1. Germline assignment: CDR1 MNHEY and CDR2 SVGAGI. This CDR3 is built from 15 residues. Unmatched junction bases numbered 8, after V lost 7 bases and J lost 0 bases. CDR3 amino acids: CASINRTGANYGYTF. CDR3 sequence (DNA): TGTGCCAGCATAAACCGGACAGGAGCTAACTATGGCTACACCTTC.